The source of this TCR beta chain is a study of cytomegalovirus exposure and HLA in healthy donors. Regarding the study as a whole: In the analysis, some V segments, TRBV6-2 and TRBV6-3 included, were excluded as indistinguishable. Several of the most significant clusters were apparently associated with common viral pathogens in a later analysis. Another analysis was done later, and it associated 15,000 or so TCR beta sequences with HLA alleles at 0.05 false discovery rate.

PCR employed 60 Vbeta and 13 Jbeta primers. Clones were read by immunoSEQ multiplex PCR, and TCRdb kept only the in-frame ones, dropping some. In total, the table holds about 50,000 clones. Note on this clone: Its antigen remains unknown.

The V end lost 9 bases, the J end lost 4 bases, and 14 bases lay between the germline ends. Germline assignment: CDR1 LNHDA and CDR2 SQIVND (reference sequence). This CDR3 spans 13 amino acids. This receptor was identified in an older woman in good health and CMV-seropositive. The chain links TRBV19 to TRBJ2-3; TRBD2 is a possible D gene (6 bases). Sequenced sample: PBMCs. CDR3 sequence: CASRAGPPDTQYF. Here the CDR3 DNA reads TGTGCCAGCCGAGCGGGCCCCCCAGATACGCAGTATTTT.